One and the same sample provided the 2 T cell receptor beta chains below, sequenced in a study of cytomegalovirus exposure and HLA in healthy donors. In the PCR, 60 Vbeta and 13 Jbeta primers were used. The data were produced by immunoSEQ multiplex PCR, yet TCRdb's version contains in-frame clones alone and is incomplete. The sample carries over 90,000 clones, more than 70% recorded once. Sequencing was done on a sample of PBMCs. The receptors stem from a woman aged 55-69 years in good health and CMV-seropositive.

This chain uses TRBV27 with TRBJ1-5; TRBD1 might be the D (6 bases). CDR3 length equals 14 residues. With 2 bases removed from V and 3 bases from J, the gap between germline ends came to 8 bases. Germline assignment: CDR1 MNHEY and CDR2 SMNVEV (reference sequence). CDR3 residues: CASSLRGFNQPQHF. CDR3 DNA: TGTGCCAGCAGTTTAAGGGGGTTCAATCAGCCCCAGCATTTT.

CDR3 sequence (DNA): TGTGCCAGCTCACCTTCCAAGGGACAGCGCAATCAGCCCCAGCATTTT. Protein sequence: CASSPSKGQRNQPQHF. The chain recombines TRBV18 with TRBJ1-5, with 7 bases identical to TRBD1. The J segment lost 2 bases and the V segment lost 3 bases, leaving 7 bases of the junction unmatched. This CDR3 is built from 16 residues. The germline gives CDR1 KGHSH, CDR2 LQKENI. The variable domain in full, completed from reference TRBV18 and TRBJ1-5, reads NAGVMQNPRHLVRRRGQEARLRCSPMKGHSHVYWYRQLPEEGLKFMVYLQKENIIDESGMPKERFSAEFPKEGPSILRIQQVVRGDSAAYFCASSPSKGQRNQPQHFGDGTRLSIL.